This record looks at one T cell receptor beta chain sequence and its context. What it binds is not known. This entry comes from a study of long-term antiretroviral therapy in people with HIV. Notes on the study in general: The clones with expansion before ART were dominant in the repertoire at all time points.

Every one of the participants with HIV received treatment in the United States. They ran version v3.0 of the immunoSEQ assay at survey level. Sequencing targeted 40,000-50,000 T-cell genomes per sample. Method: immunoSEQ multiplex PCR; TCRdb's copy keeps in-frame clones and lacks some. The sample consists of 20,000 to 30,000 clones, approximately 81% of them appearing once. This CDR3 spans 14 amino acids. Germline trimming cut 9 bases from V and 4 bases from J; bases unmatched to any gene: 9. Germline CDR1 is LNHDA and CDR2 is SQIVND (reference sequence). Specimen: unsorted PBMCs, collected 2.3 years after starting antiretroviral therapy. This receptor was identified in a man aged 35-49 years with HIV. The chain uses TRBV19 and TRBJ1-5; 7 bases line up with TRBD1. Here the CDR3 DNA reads TGTGCCAGCCGCCCGGGACAGTTGAATCAGCCCCAGCATTTT. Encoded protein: CASRPGQLNQPQHF. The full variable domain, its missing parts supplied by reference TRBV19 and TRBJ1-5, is DGGITQSPKYLFRKEGQNVTLSCEQNLNHDAMYWYRQDPGQGLRLIYYSQIVNDFQKGDIAEGYSVSREKKESFPLTVTSAQKNPTAFYLCASRPGQLNQPQHFGDGTRLSIL.